Sequencing of this T cell receptor beta chain was carried out in a study of shared clonotypes between healthy human individuals. Germline loops: CDR1 MNHEY, CDR2 SMNVEV (reference sequence). The junction had 13 bases not matched to a gene; V was cut back by 3 bases and J by 8 bases. There are 15 residues in the CDR3. All donors were healthy HIV-negative adults lacking recent acute infections or vaccinations. Genomic DNA of each subset was evenly split across several immunoSEQ plates. Generated by immunoSEQ multiplex PCR, the TCRdb table keeps only in-frame clones and is missing some. The sample has 2 million to 2.5 million clones, roughly 95% seen once.

The chain employs TRBV27 and TRBJ2-7; 7 positions match TRBD2. The sample was naive CD4+ T cells sorted from blood. Described subset: CD45RA+ positively selected. This clonotype was obtained from a man younger than 35 in good health. In nucleotides, the CDR3 is TGTGCCAGCAGTTTTCTGTCTAGCGGACGCCAACAGCAGTACTTC. This sequence encodes CASSFLSSGRQQQYF.